This T cell receptor (beta chain) was retrieved from a study of early stage breast cancer tumors. Study-level information: The ER+/PR+/HER2- tumors included roughly 8 ductal and four lobular carcinomas.

Study-level results: Comparing each tissue with blood distinguished tumor from normal in most of the 16 patients. Commonly generated sequences made up most enriched TCRB sequences shared between patients.

A word on this clone: Its antigen is currently unknown.

Data came from immunoSEQ multiplex PCR; TCRdb stores just in-frame clones and leaves some out. In the table there are roughly 25,000 clones, roughly two thirds of which are singletons. The CDR3 length is 16 residues. V lost 5 bases and J lost 4, with 19 bases in between. Germline CDR1 MNHEY, CDR2 SMNVEV (reference sequence). This clonotype was sampled from a person aged 55 to 75 with breast cancer. The material sequenced was breast tumor tissue. The chain is built from TRBV27 and TRBJ2-3, with D perhaps matching TRBD1 (5 bases). The CDR3 region has the DNA TGTGCCAGCAGTCCGCAAAGGGGTATCGGCCCAGATACGCAGTATTTT. It codes for CASSPQRGIGPDTQYF.